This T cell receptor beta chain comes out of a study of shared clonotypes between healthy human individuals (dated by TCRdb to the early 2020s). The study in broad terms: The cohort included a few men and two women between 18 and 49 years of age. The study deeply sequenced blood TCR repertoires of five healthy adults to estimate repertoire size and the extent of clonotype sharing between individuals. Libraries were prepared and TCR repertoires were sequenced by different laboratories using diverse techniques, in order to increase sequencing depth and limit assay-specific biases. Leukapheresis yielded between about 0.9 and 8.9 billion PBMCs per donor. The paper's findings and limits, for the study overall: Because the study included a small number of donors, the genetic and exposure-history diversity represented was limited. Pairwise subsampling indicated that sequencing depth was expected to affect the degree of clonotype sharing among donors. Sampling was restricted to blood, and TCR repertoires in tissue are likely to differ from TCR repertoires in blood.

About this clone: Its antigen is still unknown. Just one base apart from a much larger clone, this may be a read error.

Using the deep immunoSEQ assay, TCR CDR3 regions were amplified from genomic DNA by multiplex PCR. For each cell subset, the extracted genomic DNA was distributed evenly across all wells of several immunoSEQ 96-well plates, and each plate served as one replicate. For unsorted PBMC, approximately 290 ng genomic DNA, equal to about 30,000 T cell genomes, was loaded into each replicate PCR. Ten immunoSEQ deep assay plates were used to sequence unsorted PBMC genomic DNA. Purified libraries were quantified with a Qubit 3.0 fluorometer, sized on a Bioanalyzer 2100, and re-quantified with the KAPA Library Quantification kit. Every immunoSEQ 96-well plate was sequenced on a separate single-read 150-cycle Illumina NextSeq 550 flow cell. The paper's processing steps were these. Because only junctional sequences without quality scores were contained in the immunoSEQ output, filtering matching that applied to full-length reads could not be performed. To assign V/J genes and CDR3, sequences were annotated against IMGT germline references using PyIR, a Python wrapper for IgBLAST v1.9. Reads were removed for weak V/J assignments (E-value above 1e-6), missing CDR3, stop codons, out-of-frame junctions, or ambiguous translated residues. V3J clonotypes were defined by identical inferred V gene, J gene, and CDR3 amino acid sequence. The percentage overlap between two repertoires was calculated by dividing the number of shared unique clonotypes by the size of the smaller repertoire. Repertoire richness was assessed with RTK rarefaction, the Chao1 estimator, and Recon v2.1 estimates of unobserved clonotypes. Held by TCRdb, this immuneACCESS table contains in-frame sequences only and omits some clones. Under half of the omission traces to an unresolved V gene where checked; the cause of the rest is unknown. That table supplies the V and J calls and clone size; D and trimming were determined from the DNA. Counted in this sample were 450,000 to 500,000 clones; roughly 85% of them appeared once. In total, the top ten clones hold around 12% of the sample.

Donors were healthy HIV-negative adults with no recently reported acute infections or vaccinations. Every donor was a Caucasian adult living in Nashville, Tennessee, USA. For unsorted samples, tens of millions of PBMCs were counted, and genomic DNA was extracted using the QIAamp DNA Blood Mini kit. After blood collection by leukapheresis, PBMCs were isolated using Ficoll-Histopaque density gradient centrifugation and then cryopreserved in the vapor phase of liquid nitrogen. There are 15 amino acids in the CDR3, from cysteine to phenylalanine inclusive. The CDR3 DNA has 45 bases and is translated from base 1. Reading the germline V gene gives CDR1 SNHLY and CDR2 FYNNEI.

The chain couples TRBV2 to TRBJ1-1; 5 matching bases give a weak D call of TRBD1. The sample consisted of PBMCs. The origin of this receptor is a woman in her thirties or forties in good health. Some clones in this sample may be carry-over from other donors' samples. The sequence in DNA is TGTGCCAGCGGTGAAATCCCAGGGAAGGTCACTGAAGCTTTCTTT. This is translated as CASGEIPGKVTEAFF.